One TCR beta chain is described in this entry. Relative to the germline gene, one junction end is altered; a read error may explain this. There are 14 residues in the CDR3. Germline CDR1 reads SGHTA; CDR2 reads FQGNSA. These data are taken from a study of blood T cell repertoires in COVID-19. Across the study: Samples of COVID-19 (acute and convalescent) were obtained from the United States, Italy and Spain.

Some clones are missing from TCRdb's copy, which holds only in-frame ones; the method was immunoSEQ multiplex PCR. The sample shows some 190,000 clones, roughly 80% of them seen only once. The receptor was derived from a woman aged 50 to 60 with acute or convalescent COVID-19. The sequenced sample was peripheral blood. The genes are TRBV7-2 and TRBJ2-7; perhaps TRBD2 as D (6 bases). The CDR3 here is CASNAPSPGGPLDF. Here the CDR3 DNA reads TGTGCCAGCAACGCCCCTTCTCCTGGAGGGCCTCTTGACTTC.